Each of the 16 T cell receptor beta chains below was sequenced from the same sample in a study of blood T cell repertoires in COVID-19. Method: immunoSEQ multiplex PCR; TCRdb's copy keeps in-frame clones and lacks some. The data contain more than 95,000 clones, 75% to 90% of them singletons. The sample was peripheral blood. These receptors were obtained from a human donor in a cohort sampled during active or convalescent COVID-19.

The genes are TRBV12-5 and TRBJ1-1; no definite D call. The CDR3 has 11 amino acids. CDR1 is LGHNT, CDR2 FRNRAP, per germline. Between the trimmed V and J ends, which lost 2 bases and 9 bases, there was a span of 7 bases. The CDR3 DNA follows: TGTGCTAGTGGTTTGTTCGAGAAAGCTTTCTTT. Its protein is CASGLFEKAFF.

The chain uses TRBV5-5 and TRBJ1-5; D perhaps matches TRBD1 (5 bases). Germline V CDR1 and CDR2: SGHKS, YYEKEE (reference sequence). V lost 3 bases and J lost 5, with 15 bases in between. The CDR3 has 15 residues. Here the CDR3 reads CASSWKLGGDQPQHF. The CDR3 DNA follows: TGTGCCAGCAGCTGGAAGCTGGGAGGGGATCAGCCCCAGCATTTT.

This clone was seen a single time. The chain carries TRBV5-3 and TRBJ1-1; D is perhaps TRBD1 (5 bases). TRBV5-3 is reported as an ORF; its role is uncertain. The CDR3 runs 14 residues. V gave up 2 bases and J gave up 2 bases, with 10 bases separating them. CDR3 region: CARSFGGANTEAFF. CDR3 nucleotides: TGTGCCAGAAGCTTCGGAGGGGCCAACACTGAAGCTTTCTTT.

The V and J genes are TRBV11-3 and TRBJ2-3; D is unresolved. The CDR3 is 14 amino acids. CDR1 SGHNT and CDR2 YENEEA come from the germline V gene. Trimming shortened V by 5 bases and J by 7 bases, and 16 bases separated the two germline ends. The CDR3 DNA reads TGTGCCAGCAGCGAGACTTCCTGGCTAAATACGCAGTATTTT. Amino acids: CASSETSWLNTQYF.

CDR3 DNA: TGTGCCAGCAGTGAGGGACATTTGTATGGCTACACCTTC. Its translation is CASSEGHLYGYTF. The chain links TRBV6-1 to TRBJ1-2, with a weak D call TRBD1 (6 bases). The CDR3 totals 13 residues. Germline V CDR1 and CDR2: MNHNS, SASEGT. Deletions cut 3 bases from V and 5 bases from J, with 10 bases between.

The chain joins TRBV5-3 to TRBJ1-5; TRBD1 is a possible D gene (6 bases). TRBV5-3 falls under the ORF class, with uncertain function. The CDR3 contains 15 residues. Trimming removed 0 bases at V and 6 bases at J, with 13 bases between. The CDR3 DNA reads as TGTGCCAGAAGCTTGGTTGGGGGCTGGAGTCAGCCCCAGCATTTT. The encoded protein is CARSLVGGWSQPQHF.

CDR3 residues: CASSEQGAGELFF. The CDR3 region has the DNA TGTGCCAGCAGCGAACAGGGCGCCGGGGAGCTGTTTTTT. The rearrangement uses TRBV9 and TRBJ2-2; TRBD1 might be the D (6 bases). This CDR3 region has 13 residues. Trimming took 3 bases from V and 6 from J, leaving 9 bases between them. In germline, CDR1 is SGDLS, CDR2 YYNGEE.

V and J are TRBV5-1 and TRBJ2-1; 9 bases agree with TRBD1. CDR1 is SGHRS and CDR2 is YFSETQ in the germline V gene. The CDR3 consists of 18 residues. V was pared by 4 bases and J by 0 bases, with 11 bases of the junction left unmatched. In DNA, the CDR3 is TGCGCCAGCAGCGACCGACAGGGGGGTTATAGCTCCTACAATGAGCAGTTCTTC. Translated, it gives CASSDRQGGYSSYNEQFF.

J is TRBJ1-1 and V is TRBV19; D call uncertain. This CDR3 spans 15 amino acids. Germline loops: CDR1 LNHDA, CDR2 SQIVND (reference sequence). V was pared by 4 bases and J by 8 bases, with 20 bases between. This CDR3 reads CASSSALSLPREAFF. The CDR3 nucleotides are TGTGCCAGTAGTAGCGCATTGTCCCTCCCGAGGGAAGCTTTCTTT.

The chain uses TRBV5-1 and TRBJ1-4; 7 bases agree with TRBD1. Trimming at V came to 1 base and at J to 0 bases, leaving 3 bases not matched to a gene. The CDR3 covers 16 residues. Germline V gene data show CDR1 as SGHRS and CDR2 as YFSETQ. In DNA form, the CDR3 reads TGCGCCAGCAGCTTGCAGGGGGTCGCAACTAATGAAAAACTGTTTTTT. Translating gives CASSLQGVATNEKLFF.

The table lists this clone with a count of one. The rearrangement links TRBV6-5 to TRBJ2-7; D is possibly TRBD1 (6 bases). Deletions cut 2 bases from V and 5 bases from J, with 19 bases between. CDR1 and CDR2 (germline): MNHEY, SVGAGI. There are 16 residues in the CDR3. CDR3 sequence reads: CASSYRGKFSVDEQYF. CDR3 bases: TGTGCCAGCAGTTACAGGGGGAAGTTTTCTGTGGACGAGCAGTACTTC.

The CDR3: CASSKTGGNYGYTF. CDR3 nucleotides: TGTGCCAGTAGTAAGACAGGGGGTAACTATGGCTACACCTTC. The chain joins TRBV19 to TRBJ1-2; TRBD1 matches 9 bases. In germline, CDR1 is LNHDA, CDR2 SQIVND (reference sequence). The CDR3 totals 14 residues. V was clipped by 4 bases and J by 1 base; unmatched bases: 1.

This clone was recorded once. The chain links TRBV11-2 to TRBJ2-7; maybe TRBD1 (5 bases). Germline CDR1 is SGHAT and CDR2 is FQNNGV. The ends were cut back, 6 bases at V and 0 bases at J, with 12 bases in the middle. CDR3 size: 14 residues. For the CDR3, the DNA is TGTGCCAGCAGTCGTTTCGACAGCTCCTACGAGCAGTACTTC. The encoded protein is CASSRFDSSYEQYF.

The rearrangement joins TRBV7-2 to TRBJ2-5, with 8 bases identical to TRBD2. Germline V lookup: CDR1 SGHTA, CDR2 FQGNSA. The junction had 1 base not matched to a gene; V was cut back by 5 bases and J by 2 bases. The length of the CDR3 is 13 residues. CDR3 nucleotide sequence: TGTGCCAGCAGCCGGGGGGGTCAAGAGACCCAGTACTTC. It specifies CASSRGGQETQYF.

The gene calls are TRBV5-1 and TRBJ1-3; 8 bases match TRBD1. The CDR3 extends over 16 amino acids. The V and J ends lost 5 bases and 0 bases, in that order; junction bases with no gene match: 7. Germline CDR1 reads SGHRS; CDR2 reads YFSETQ. CDR3 sequence reads: CASRPQTGVSGNTIYF. Here the CDR3 DNA reads TGCGCCAGCAGGCCCCAGACAGGGGTCTCTGGAAACACCATATATTTT.

The chain joins TRBV4-3 to TRBJ1-1; possible D gene TRBD1, 5 bases. Germline CDR1 reads LGHNA; CDR2 reads YSLEER. Trimming pared 0 bases from V and 3 bases from J, leaving 11 bases between. This CDR3 has 15 amino acids. CDR3 in amino acids: CASSQDQGLDTEAFF. The CDR3 bases are TGCGCCAGCAGCCAAGATCAGGGACTAGACACTGAAGCTTTCTTT.